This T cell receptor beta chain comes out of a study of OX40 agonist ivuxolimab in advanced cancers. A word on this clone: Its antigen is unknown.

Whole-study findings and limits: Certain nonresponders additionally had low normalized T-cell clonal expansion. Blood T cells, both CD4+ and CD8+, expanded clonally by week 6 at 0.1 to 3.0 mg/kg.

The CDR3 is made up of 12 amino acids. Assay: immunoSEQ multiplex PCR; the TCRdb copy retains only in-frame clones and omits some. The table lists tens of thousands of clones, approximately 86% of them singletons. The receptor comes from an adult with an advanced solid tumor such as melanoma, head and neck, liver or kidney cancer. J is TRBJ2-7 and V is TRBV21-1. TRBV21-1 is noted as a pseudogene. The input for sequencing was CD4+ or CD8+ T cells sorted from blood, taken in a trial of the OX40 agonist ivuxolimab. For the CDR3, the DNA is TGTGCCAGCAGCAAAACGCTCCACGAGCAGTACTTC. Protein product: CASSKTLHEQYF.